The 26 T cell receptor beta chains presented below share a single source sample, sequenced in a study of vaccination effects on CD4 cells after COVID-19. CD4+ T cell isolation took place after approximately 11 days of culture. Subjects were given two BNT162b2 or mRNA-1273 vaccine doses. The assay was immunoSEQ multiplex PCR, and TCRdb's table has in-frame clones only and misses some. Here the sample spans approximately 74,000 clones, roughly 73% being singletons. These receptors have no identified antigens. The sample in question was CD4+ T cells from PBMCs cultured without peptide, obtained after COVID-19 vaccination. Receptor source: a human donor who received a COVID-19 vaccine.

This chain uses TRBV5-1 with TRBJ2-4; D might be TRBD1 (6 bases). Germline loops: CDR1 SGHRS, CDR2 YFSETQ. Trimming removed 0 bases at V and 9 bases at J, with 16 bases between. The length of the CDR3 is 15 residues. CDR3 sequence reads: CASSLEVQGGSIQYF. CDR3 DNA: TGCGCCAGCAGCTTGGAGGTTCAAGGGGGTAGCATTCAGTACTTC.

The CDR3 nucleotides read TGTGCCAGCAGCTTGACAGGGATTCGGACAGATACGCAGTATTTT. It translates to CASSLTGIRTDTQYF. This rearrangement joins TRBV7-9 to TRBJ2-3, with 7 positions matching TRBD1. Germline V gene lookup returns CDR1 SEHNR and CDR2 FQNEAQ (reference sequence). CDR3 size: 15 residues. J lost 3 bases, V lost 3 bases, and 6 bases had no gene match. The whole variable domain, remainder taken from reference TRBV7-9 and TRBJ2-3, is DTGVSQNPRHKITKRGQNVTFRCDPISEHNRLYWYRQTLGQGPEFLTYFQNEAQLEKSRLLSDRFSAERPKGSFSTLEIQRTEQGDSAMYLCASSLTGIRTDTQYFGPGTRLTVL.

The chain uses TRBV5-6 and TRBJ2-3, with 7 nucleotides matching TRBD2. Trimming cost V 2 bases and J 6 bases; bases outside gene matches: 3. The CDR3 is made up of 13 amino acids. CDR1 is SGHDT, CDR2 YYEEEE, per germline. The CDR3 sequence: CASSLSGDDTQYF. The DNA for the CDR3 is TGTGCCAGCAGCTTAAGCGGGGACGATACGCAGTATTTT.

This clone showed up just a few times. The CDR3 sequence: CASRVLQGTEAFF. The CDR3 DNA is TGCGCCAGCAGGGTACTCCAGGGCACTGAAGCTTTCTTT. This chain uses TRBV5-1 with TRBJ1-1, with D tentatively TRBD1 (5 bases). V was pared by 5 bases and J by 4 bases, with 12 bases between. The germline V gene encodes CDR1 SGHRS and CDR2 YFSETQ. This CDR3 has 13 residues.

The chain links TRBV7-2 to TRBJ1-1, with a weak D call TRBD1 (6 bases). The CDR3 extends over 13 amino acids. Germline CDR1 reads SGHTA; CDR2 reads FQGNSA. V was pared by 5 bases and J by 12 bases, with 19 bases between. Here the CDR3 reads CASSARTASETFF. For the CDR3, the DNA is TGTGCCAGCAGCGCCAGGACAGCGAGCGAGACTTTCTTT.

V is TRBV18 and J is TRBJ1-1, with D hard to call. V was clipped by 6 bases and J by 5 bases, with 22 bases between them. There are 16 residues in the CDR3. Germline V CDR1 and CDR2: KGHSH, LQKENI. CDR3 coding DNA: TGTGCCAGCTCCAGCGGCAGGTCATTGCGGAGGACTGAAGCTTTCTTT. Its translation is CASSSGRSLRRTEAFF. The variable domain in full, completed from reference TRBV18 and TRBJ1-1, reads NAGVMQNPRHLVRRRGQEARLRCSPMKGHSHVYWYRQLPEEGLKFMVYLQKENIIDESGMPKERFSAEFPKEGPSILRIQQVVRGDSAAYFCASSSGRSLRRTEAFFGQGTRLTVV.

The V gene is TRBV19, the J gene TRBJ1-1; 9 bases match TRBD1. Germline-derived CDR1 and CDR2 are LNHDA and SQIVND (reference sequence). This CDR3 region has 14 residues. With 4 bases clipped from V and 6 bases from J, the junction kept 6 bases outside the gene matches. The CDR3 region is CASSKTGGRAEAFF. Here the CDR3 DNA reads TGTGCCAGTAGTAAAACAGGGGGCAGGGCTGAAGCTTTCTTT.

This rearrangement joins TRBV30 to TRBJ1-1, with D possibly TRBD1 on 5 matching bases. Germline V CDR1 and CDR2: GTSNPN, SVGIG (reference sequence). V was shortened by 0 bases and J by 8 bases, with 10 bases between the two germline ends. The CDR3 covers 12 residues. The CDR3 DNA reads TGTGCCTGGAGTGTGGACACCCTAGAAGCTTTCTTT. This codes for CAWSVDTLEAFF. The variable domain in full, completed from reference TRBV30 and TRBJ1-1, reads SQTIHQWPATLVQPVGSPLSLECTVEGTSNPNLYWYRQAAGRGLQLLFYSVGIGQISSEVPQNLSASRPQDRQFILSSKKLLLSDSGFYLCAWSVDTLEAFFGQGTRLTVV.

This chain uses TRBV7-2 with TRBJ2-7; weak D call: TRBD2 (6 bases). Germline V CDR1 and CDR2: SGHTA, FQGNSA. Between the trimmed V and J ends, which lost 3 bases and 0 bases, there was a span of 12 bases. The CDR3 length is 15 residues. The CDR3 DNA reads TGTGCCAGCAGCTTTTCTAGCGTTAGCTCCTACGAGCAGTACGTC. Its protein is CASSFSSVSSYEQYV.

The rearrangement links TRBV6-1 to TRBJ2-5, with D maybe TRBD2 (5 bases). This CDR3 comprises 14 residues. Germline V CDR1 and CDR2: MNHNS, SASEGT. The ends were cut back, 1 base at V and 4 bases at J, with 10 bases in the middle. The CDR3 reads CASSEEASRETQYF. As DNA, the CDR3 is TGTGCCAGCAGTGAAGAGGCTAGCCGAGAGACCCAGTACTTC.

This sequence joins TRBV18 and TRBJ1-1; D remains ambiguous. The CDR3 extends over 14 amino acids. The V gene's germline CDR1 is KGHSH and CDR2 LQKENI. V lost 2 bases and J 2 bases, leaving 9 bases between the germline ends. The CDR3 sequence is CASSPGYLNTEAFF. The CDR3 nucleotides are TGTGCCAGCTCACCAGGGTACCTCAACACTGAAGCTTTCTTT.

V gene TRBV5-1 combines with J gene TRBJ2-3; D possibly corresponds to TRBD2 (6 bases). V dropped 4 bases and J dropped 0 bases, with 9 bases sitting between them. Germline V gene data show CDR1 as SGHRS and CDR2 as YFSETQ. This CDR3 is built from 14 residues. CDR3 DNA sequence: TGCGCCAGCAGCGGGGGACTTAGCACAGATACGCAGTATTTT. It translates to CASSGGLSTDTQYF. The complete variable domain, with remaining parts taken from reference TRBV5-1 and TRBJ2-3, reads KAGVTQTPRYLIKTRGQQVTLSCSPISGHRSVSWYQQTPGQGLQFLFEYFSETQRNKGNFPGRFSGRQFSNSRSEMNVSTLELGDSALYLCASSGGLSTDTQYFGPGTRLTVL.

V is TRBV15 and J is TRBJ2-5; possible D gene TRBD1, 6 bases. The CDR3 has 15 amino acids. Germline V CDR1 and CDR2: LNHNV, YYDKDF (reference sequence). The ends were cut back, 2 bases at V and 1 base at J, with 11 bases in the middle. CDR3 in DNA: TGTGCCACCAGCAGATCAACAGGGCCCCAAGAGACCCAGTACTTC. Protein product: CATSRSTGPQETQYF.

J is TRBJ1-2 and V is TRBV6-6; 7 bases are a match to TRBD1. This CDR3 region has 14 residues. V gave up 0 bases and J gave up 4 bases; unmatched junction bases: 2. Germline CDR1 MNHNY, CDR2 SVGAGI (reference sequence). The CDR3 coding sequence is TGTGCCAGCAGTTACTCCACAGGGGTCTATGGCTACACCTTC. Translation: CASSYSTGVYGYTF.

The chain has TRBV10-3 and TRBJ1-4, with D possibly matching TRBD1 (6 bases). V was clipped by 2 bases and J by 2 bases, with 12 bases between them. This CDR3 spans 16 amino acids. Germline-derived CDR1 and CDR2 are ENHRY and SYGVKD. The CDR3 DNA sequence: TGTGCCATCAGTGAGGCAGGGGCAGGGACTAATGAAAAACTGTTTTTT. Translated: CAISEAGAGTNEKLFF.

CDR3 protein: CASQTTTNEKLFF. As DNA, the CDR3 is TGTGCCAGCCAAACCACAACTAATGAAAAACTGTTTTTT. The chain links TRBV18 to TRBJ1-4; no firm D call. From germline, CDR1 is KGHSH and CDR2 LQKENI. The CDR3 runs to 13 residues. V was pared by 8 bases and J by 0 bases, with 7 bases between.

The gene calls are TRBV19 and TRBJ1-2; 9 bases line up with TRBD1. The germline V gene has CDR1 LNHDA and CDR2 SQIVND (reference sequence). The CDR3 is 14 amino acids. V was clipped by 7 bases and J by 2 bases; unmatched bases: 5. The chain's CDR3 is CASTYRGLNYGYTF. The CDR3, as DNA: TGTGCCAGTACCTACAGGGGGCTGAACTATGGCTACACCTTC.

V and J are TRBV5-6 and TRBJ2-1, with 8 bases matching TRBD2. Trimming took 3 bases from V and 2 from J; bases not matched to a gene: 4. CDR1 and CDR2 from the germline V gene are SGHDT and YYEEEE. This CDR3 is built from 15 residues. Here the CDR3 reads CASSSRGGTYNEQFF. As DNA, the CDR3 is TGTGCCAGCAGCTCCCGGGGGGGGACCTACAATGAGCAGTTCTTC.

This sequence joins TRBV7-2 and TRBJ1-1; tentatively, D is TRBD1 (5 bases). V was clipped by 8 bases and J by 6 bases, with 22 bases between them. The CDR3 is 15 amino acids. CDR1 and CDR2 (germline): SGHTA, FQGNSA. CDR3 bases: TGTGCCAGCCAACCTAATTCGGTGGGGCAAGCTGAAGCTTTCTTT. Translation gives CASQPNSVGQAEAFF.

There are a few counts of this clone. V usage is TRBV7-9 and J usage is TRBJ1-1, with a possible D match to TRBD1 (6 bases). V was clipped by 7 bases and J by 5 bases, with 14 bases between them. This CDR3 spans 13 amino acids. Germline assignment: CDR1 SEHNR and CDR2 FQNEAQ (reference sequence). CDR3 amino acids: CASTQGLETEAFF. The CDR3 nucleotides are TGTGCCAGCACCCAGGGGTTGGAGACTGAAGCTTTCTTT.

This chain uses TRBV4-2 with TRBJ2-7; 7 bases match TRBD1. The CDR3 is 13 amino acids. V trimming: 4 bases; J trimming: 7 bases; junction bases outside the gene matches: 7. Germline assignment: CDR1 LGHNA and CDR2 YNFKEQ. The CDR3, as DNA: TGTGCCAGCAGCCCCAGACAGGGTGGGGAGCAGTACGTC. As protein: CASSPRQGGEQYV.

The V gene is TRBV3-1 (or the pseudogene TRBV3-2), the J gene TRBJ1-6; D not resolved. The CDR3 has 16 residues. In germline, CDR1 is LGHDT, CDR2 YNNKEL (reference sequence). With 8 bases removed from V and 0 bases from J, the gap between germline ends came to 14 bases. The CDR3 protein is CASVNWGGSYNSPLHF. The CDR3 nucleotides read TGTGCCAGCGTTAACTGGGGAGGCTCCTATAATTCACCCCTCCACTTT.

The chain employs TRBV19 and TRBJ2-1; weak D call: TRBD2 (6 bases). Germline CDR1 is LNHDA and CDR2 is SQIVND (reference sequence). The CDR3 sequence is 16 residues long. V gave up 4 bases and J gave up 1 base, with 14 bases separating them. This CDR3 reads CASSTLAAPSYNEQFF. CDR3 in DNA: TGTGCCAGTAGTACCTTAGCGGCCCCGTCCTACAATGAGCAGTTCTTC.

V is TRBV18 and J is TRBJ2-7; 7 nucleotides match TRBD1. V lost 5 bases and J lost 4; bases outside the gene matches: 2. Germline CDR1 reads KGHSH; CDR2 reads LQKENI. The CDR3 spans 12 residues. CDR3 residues: CASSTTGYEQYV. Written as DNA, the CDR3 is TGTGCCAGCTCAACGACAGGGTACGAGCAGTACGTC.

The genes are TRBV6-5 and TRBJ2-5; D uncertain. Germline V CDR1 and CDR2: MNHEY, SVGAGI. Trimming shortened V by 2 bases and J by 1 base, and 8 bases separated the two germline ends. This CDR3 comprises 14 residues. The CDR3 region has the DNA TGTGCCAGCAGTTACAGCCAGTTCCAAGAGACCCAGTACTTC. Protein sequence: CASSYSQFQETQYF.

This chain uses TRBV11-1 with TRBJ1-2, with 7 bases lining up with TRBD1. The germline gives CDR1 SGHAT, CDR2 FQDESV (reference sequence). V lost 5 bases, J lost 0 bases, and 3 bases stayed unmatched. This CDR3 is 14 amino acids long. CDR3 amino acids: CASSHTGANYGYTF. As DNA, the CDR3 is TGTGCCAGCAGCCACACAGGGGCTAACTATGGCTACACCTTC.